This T cell receptor beta chain was obtained from a study of blood T cell repertoires in COVID-19. Study-wide background: PBMCs, B-cell-depleted T cells, or T cells provided the cDNA or gDNA that made up the material.

In the authors' workflow: Amplification of reference gene primers provided the estimated nucleated cell counts. The repertoire was sequenced with immunoSEQ multiplex PCR; TCRdb's copy has only in-frame clones and lacks some. V, J and clone size are taken as reported in that table, and D and trimming were inferred from the DNA itself. This sample yields about 260,000 clones, of which 65% to 90% are seen a single time; 10% to 15% belongs to the top ten. CDR3 length: 12 amino acids. From germline, CDR1 is SQVTM and CDR2 ANQGSEA. Trimming pared 0 bases from V and 7 bases from J, leaving 9 bases between. Sequencing was performed on peripheral blood. This receptor was identified in a human donor in a cohort sampled during active COVID-19. V is TRBV29-1 and J is TRBJ1-2; D is unresolved. CDR3 DNA sequence: TGCAGCGTTGAAGATCTAGTCTCTGGCTACACCTTC. This codes for CSVEDLVSGYTF.